This T cell receptor (beta chain) comes out of a study of control samples from healthy donors and cancer patients. The CDR3 covers 15 residues. Trimming took 1 base from V and 2 from J, leaving 12 bases between them. Germline CDR1 and CDR2: MGHRA and YSYEKL. The method was immunoSEQ multiplex PCR; TCRdb's version includes in-frame clones alone and lacks a portion of them. This table has about 160,000 clones, nearly 96% appearing once. Material: blood. The J gene is TRBJ2-7, the V gene TRBV4-1; TRBD1 or TRBD2 may be the D gene (5 bases each). The receptor comes from a woman between 25 and 40 years old in good health. The CDR3 DNA follows: TGCGCCAGCAGCCAAGCCTCCGGGGCCGCCTACGAGCAGTACTTC. It is translated as CASSQASGAAYEQYF.